This T cell receptor (beta chain) was found in a study of T cells in Graves' hyperthyroidism and ophthalmopathy (dated by TCRdb to between 2018 and 2020). Broadly, across the study: TCR V-J signatures able to tell the groups apart were searched for in a discovery cohort of 90 to 100 patients, of whom approximately 40 had Graves' ophthalmopathy and 57 had stable Graves' hyperthyroidism. Prospective prediction of ophthalmopathy was tested in an independent validation cohort of approximately 18 hyperthyroidism patients and 17 patients who later progressed to ophthalmopathy. For training and testing, the 100 or so patients in the discovery cohort were randomly divided in a 7:3 ratio. In addition, the study compared T-cell repertoires in thyroid tissue and in blood from five to seven Graves' hyperthyroidism patients. After blood sampling, hyperthyroidism patients were treated with methimazole at a starting dose of 30 mg daily, and ophthalmopathy patients were treated with high-dose intravenous methylprednisolone. TCR Vbeta CDR3 sequencing of 135 peripheral blood samples (under 45 ophthalmopathy, roughly 74 hyperthyroidism and some 17 progressor patients) is reported in the paper. General findings and caveats noted by the study authors: A model built on a 13 V-J signature distinguished ophthalmopathy from stable hyperthyroidism, reaching about 88% sensitivity and around 81% specificity in cross-validation and 80%/75% in testing. Most expanded thyroid clonotypes (frequency above 0.001) were also detected in blood, suggesting blood repertoires may reflect thyroid immune responses. In validation, progression to ophthalmopathy was predicted by the model with around 70% sensitivity and about 72% specificity, a median of approximately 6.5 months before onset. Sample size was not statistically predetermined, and investigators were not blinded to group allocation.

Looking up the germline V gene (reference sequence) yields CDR1 LNHDA and CDR2 SQIVND. V trim: 5 bases; J trim: 7 bases; unmatched bases: 13. Spanning cysteine to phenylalanine, the CDR3 consists of 16 amino acids. The sequence is cut down to CDR3 DNA, 48 bases in frame from base 1. Any patient with an uncontrolled infection, another autoimmune disease, pregnancy or lactation was excluded. Diagnoses relied on clinical symptoms, serum thyroxine and TRAb, thyroid ultrasound and orbital computed tomography. Total RNA was extracted with Trizol reagent, and quality was checked on an Agilent 2100 Bioanalyzer. TCR beta CDR3 regions were amplified from RNA transcripts. The TCR CDR3 was subjected to a first round of RT-PCR using the HTBI primer set and the Qiagen OneStep RT-PCR kit. Libraries were constructed in a second round of multiplex PCR, after which size selection and purification were carried out. Sequencing of the libraries was done on an Illumina HiSeq2000 using paired-end 100 bp reads. The authors processed their data as follows. SOAPnuke was used to process the raw data, removing reads that contained adapters or uncalled bases, had a mean Phred below 15, or lacked an exact match to the constant primer or identifier. High-quality paired reads were merged using COPE v1.2.5, and each unique nucleotide sequence was defined as a clonotype. MiTCR v1.1 was used to align clonotypes to the IMGT TRBV, TRBD and TRBJ reference segments. Only V-J combinations with frequency above 0.0001, covering approximately 99% of repertoires, were analysed. A TCS score was defined as the ratio between F50 (clonal expansion) and ExV (chaos), using BLOSUM62-based TCRdist between CDR3 peptides within each V-J. Welch's t-statistics and random forest reduced around 510 V-J features to 13, which were used in a naive Bayes classifier (R e1071). The Morisita-Horn index was used to measure how similar the thyroid and blood repertoires were. TCRdb reprocessing: public reads trimmed at Q25 with fastp, clones called with MiXCR, in-frame beta chains kept. Every entry covers one CDR3 protein and lists the most common genes and DNA from its rows. TCRdb, not the authors, supplied the V and J calls. This sample comprises hundreds of thousands of distinct CDR3 sequences, less than 45% of them detected only once. Under 8.5% of the sample rests with the top ten.

This clonotype was detected only a few times. Its antigen is still unknown. Base qualities are missing; no much larger clone stands one base away. The rearranged chain carries TRBV19 and TRBJ2-7, and TRBD2 matches 11 of the central bases. This TCR was sampled from an adult man with Graves' disease, either hyperthyroidism or ophthalmopathy (not recorded which). The sample consisted of peripheral blood or thyroid tissue (not recorded which). The CDR3 in this case is CASSLSQLAGVEEQYF. Read as DNA, the sequence is TGTGCCAGTAGTCTGAGCCAACTAGCGGGAGTGGAAGAGCAGTACTTC. The reference TRBV19 and TRBJ2-7 proteins fill in what lies around the CDR3, so the full variable domain reads DGGITQSPKYLFRKEGQNVTLSCEQNLNHDAMYWYRQDPGQGLRLIYYSQIVNDFQKGDIAEGYSVSREKKESFPLTVTSAQKNPTAFYLCASSLSQLAGVEEQYFGPGTRLTVT.